This T cell receptor (beta chain) was recovered during a study of T cell repertoires in cytomegalovirus infection. Study summary: An indication of both CMV infection and matching HLA type came from public TCR beta signatures. Regarding the study as a whole: CMV carriers having the relevant HLA were flagged by cumulative public TCR beta family frequency.

TCRdb itself ran the reads through MiXCR, one entry per CDR3 protein. The sample includes some 600,000 distinct CDR3 sequences, around 24% of them seen just once. On this clonotype: Its antigen is currently unknown.

This CDR3 has 16 amino acids. The V end lost 4 bases, the J end lost 0 bases, and 13 bases lay between the germline ends. CDR1 and CDR2 from the germline V gene are SQVTM and ANQGSEA. The rearrangement links TRBV29-1 to TRBJ2-6; D is perhaps TRBD1 (6 bases). This receptor was identified in a human donor in good health (CMV status not recorded). Some clones in this sample may be carry-over from other donors' samples. Sequencing used CD8+ T cells from PBMCs. DNA for the CDR3: TGCAGCGTTGGGGGTGGGGGCACCTCTGGGGCCAACGTCCTGACTTTC. This codes for CSVGGGGTSGANVLTF. Complete variable domain (other parts from reference TRBV29-1 and TRBJ2-6): SAVISQKPSRDICQRGTSLTIQCQVDSQVTMMFWYRQQPGQSLTLIATANQGSEATYESGFVIDKFPISRPNLTFSTLTVSNMSPEDSSIYLCSVGGGGTSGANVLTFGAGSRLTVL.